This TCR beta chain was documented in a study of CD8 T cells in Susac syndrome. TCR beta sequences were obtained from blood CD8+ and CD4+ T cells. TEMRA cells were FACS-enriched, and CD8+ and CD4+ T cells were isolated negatively. V lost 1 base and J 8 bases, leaving 14 bases between the germline ends. Germline V lookup: CDR1 SEHNR, CDR2 FQNEAQ (reference sequence). CDR3 size: 14 residues. With random hexamers, roughly 0.45 to 1 ug RNA was reverse transcribed. A multiplex approach, immunoSEQ multiplex PCR, amplified TCR beta CDR3 across 54 Vbeta and 13 Jbeta. Each CDR3 protein is one row after TCRdb ran MiXCR on the immunoSEQ multiplex PCR reads. The sample carries about 400,000 distinct CDR3 sequences, 75% to 90% recorded once.

This TCR derives from a human donor with multiple sclerosis. The chain combines TRBV7-9 with TRBJ1-2; no clear D gene. The specimen sequenced was CD8+ T cells from PBMCs. As DNA, the CDR3 is TGTGCCAGCAGCTTAGGAACGTTACCAGAGGGCTACACCTTC. It specifies CASSLGTLPEGYTF. The variable domain in full, with the rest retrieved from reference TRBV7-9 and TRBJ1-2, is DTGVSQNPRHKITKRGQNVTFRCDPISEHNRLYWYRQTLGQGPEFLTYFQNEAQLEKSRLLSDRFSAERPKGSFSTLEIQRTEQGDSAMYLCASSLGTLPEGYTFGSGTRLTVV.